This passage covers 7 T cell receptor beta chains from one sample sequenced in a study of neurological immune-mediated disorders (dated by TCRdb to 2018 to 2020). Library construction relied on 5' RACE. Sequencing was performed on an Illumina HiSeq 2500. The raw public data were reprocessed by TCRdb itself: fastp quality trimming at Q25, MiXCR clonotype calling, in-frame beta chains only. CDR3 protein duplicates are merged, each entry listing the most common genes and DNA. For this sample the table gives about 80,000 distinct CDR3 sequences, of which under 4.5% were detected only once. The ten largest clonotypes hold 5% to 6% of the sample. The meaning of the sample's time point label: longitudinal time-point 3. Sequencing was performed on PBMCs. These receptors were collected from a woman aged 60-70 years with multiple sclerosis.

This clonotype was detected many times. The rearrangement uses TRBV20-1 and TRBJ1-1, with D unclear. Per germline, CDR1 DFQATT and CDR2 SNEGSKA (reference sequence). This CDR3 contains 14 residues. V was pared by 1 base and J by 2 bases, with 11 bases between. The CDR3 loop is CSARGREGNTEAFF. CDR3 sequence (DNA): TGCAGTGCTAGAGGGAGAGAGGGTAACACTGAAGCTTTCTTT.

This clonotype was seen repeatedly, ten times or more. The J gene is TRBJ2-1, the V gene TRBV11-3; 15 positions agree with TRBD2. Trimming took 5 bases from V and 7 from J; bases not matched to a gene: 6. The CDR3 is made up of 16 amino acids. The germline CDR1 and CDR2 sequences are SGHNT and YENEEA. CDR3 coding DNA: TGTGCCAGCAGCACAGGGACTAGCGGGGGGATAAATGAGCAGTTCTTC. Protein: CASSTGTSGGINEQFF.

This clonotype was counted at least ten times. This chain uses TRBV12-3 or TRBV12-4 with TRBJ1-5; D is unclear. V lost 5 bases, J lost 6 bases, and 8 bases lay in between. The CDR3 loop spans 12 amino acids. DNA of the CDR3: TGTGCCAGCAGTACTCTGAGTCAGCCCCAGCATTTT. It specifies CASSTLSQPQHF.

The chain employs TRBV9 and TRBJ1-1, with D maybe TRBD1 (5 bases). V dropped 2 bases and J dropped 1 base, with 15 bases sitting between them. Germline V CDR1 and CDR2: SGDLS, YYNGEE. There are 16 residues in the CDR3. The CDR3 DNA sequence: TGTGCCAGCAGCGTCTCACTGGGGCCCTCGAACACTGAAGCTTTCTTT. It codes for CASSVSLGPSNTEAFF.

This clonotype was seen repeatedly, ten times or more. The chain uses TRBV15 and TRBJ2-5, with D perhaps matching TRBD1 or TRBD2 (6 bases each). This CDR3 has 15 amino acids. The V end was cut by 0 bases, the J end by 4 bases, with 12 bases between. Germline loops: CDR1 LNHNV, CDR2 YYDKDF (reference sequence). CDR3: CATSRDWGAPETQYF. The CDR3 nucleotides are TGTGCCACCAGCAGAGATTGGGGGGCCCCAGAGACCCAGTACTTC.

In its sample, this clonotype was seen many times. The chain links TRBV5-1 to TRBJ1-6; perhaps TRBD1 as D (5 bases). Germline assignment: CDR1 SGHRS and CDR2 YFSETQ. The CDR3 is 15 amino acids. Trimming stripped 1 base from V and 7 bases from J, with 12 bases between. CDR3 sequence (DNA): TGCGCCAGCAGCTTGACGGGGGGACCAAATTCACCCCTCCACTTT. Its translation: CASSLTGGPNSPLHF. Looking up the rest from reference TRBV5-1 and TRBJ1-6 gives the full variable domain: KAGVTQTPRYLIKTRGQQVTLSCSPISGHRSVSWYQQTPGQGLQFLFEYFSETQRNKGNFPGRFSGRQFSNSRSEMNVSTLELGDSALYLCASSLTGGPNSPLHFGNGTRLTVT.

In its sample, this clonotype was seen many times. The chain combines TRBV20-1 with TRBJ1-4; D perhaps matches TRBD1 (5 bases). CDR1 and CDR2 (germline): DFQATT, SNEGSKA (reference sequence). V was pared by 4 bases and J by 4 bases, with 13 bases between. The CDR3 covers 14 residues. CDR3 nucleotide sequence: TGCAGTGCTAACCACAGGATTAGTAATGAAAAACTGTTTTTT. The encoded protein is CSANHRISNEKLFF.